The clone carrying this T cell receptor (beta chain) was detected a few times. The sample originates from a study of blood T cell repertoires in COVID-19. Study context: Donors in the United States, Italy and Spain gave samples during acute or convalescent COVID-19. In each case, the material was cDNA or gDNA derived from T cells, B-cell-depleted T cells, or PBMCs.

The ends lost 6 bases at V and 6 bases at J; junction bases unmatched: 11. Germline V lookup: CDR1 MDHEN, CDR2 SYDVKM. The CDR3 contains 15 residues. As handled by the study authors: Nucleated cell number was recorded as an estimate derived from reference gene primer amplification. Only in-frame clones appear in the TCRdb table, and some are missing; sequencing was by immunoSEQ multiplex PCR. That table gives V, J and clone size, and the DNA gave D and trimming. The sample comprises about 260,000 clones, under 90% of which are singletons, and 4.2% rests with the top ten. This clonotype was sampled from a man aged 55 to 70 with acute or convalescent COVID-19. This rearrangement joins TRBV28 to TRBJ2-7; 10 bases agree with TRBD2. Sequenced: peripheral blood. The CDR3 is CASRMNSGRSGEQYF. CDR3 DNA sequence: TGTGCCAGCAGGATGAATAGCGGGAGGAGCGGCGAGCAGTACTTC.